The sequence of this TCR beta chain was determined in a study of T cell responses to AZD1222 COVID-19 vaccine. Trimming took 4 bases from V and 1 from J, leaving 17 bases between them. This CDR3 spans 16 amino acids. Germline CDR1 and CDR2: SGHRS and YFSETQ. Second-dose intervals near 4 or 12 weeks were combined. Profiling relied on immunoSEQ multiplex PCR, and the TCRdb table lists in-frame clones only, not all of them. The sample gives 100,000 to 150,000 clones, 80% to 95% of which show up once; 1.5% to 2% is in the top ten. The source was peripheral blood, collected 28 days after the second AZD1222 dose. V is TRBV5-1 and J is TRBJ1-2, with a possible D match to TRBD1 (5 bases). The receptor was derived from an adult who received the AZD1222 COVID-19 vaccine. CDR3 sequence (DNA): TGCGCCAGCAGCCGGGGCGGGGGTGATTATAACTATGGCTACACCTTC. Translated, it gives CASSRGGGDYNYGYTF.